This T cell receptor (beta chain) comes out of a study of CD8+ T cells in alopecia areata (dated by TCRdb to 2016 to 2019). At the level of the whole study: The treated patients, all with moderate-to-severe alopecia areata, were enrolled in an open-label pilot trial of oral tofacitinib given at 5 to 10 mg twice daily. Tofacitinib was administered for 6 to 18 months, and 6 months of follow-up off drug were then conducted to assess delayed response and recurrence. The SALT score, which quantifies the percentage of affected scalp surface area, was used to measure disease severity in treated patients. To study T cell clonal expansion in alopecia areata, the researchers applied high-throughput TCRbeta sequencing to both the C3H/HeJ mouse model and human patients. Human TCRbeta sequencing covered scalp tissue and sorted CD4+ and CD8+ peripheral blood T cells from patchy and totalis/universalis alopecia areata patients and healthy controls. Biopsies were taken from tofacitinib-treated patients at baseline and again at 4 and 24 weeks into treatment, and several of those patients also had a later scalp biopsy. Scalp clonality was compared among normal scalp (n=4), patchy alopecia areata scalp (n=8), and alopecia totalis/universalis scalp (n=8). RNA was extracted with the PAXgene miRNA kit for fixed scalp, the miRNeasy kit for PBMCs, and the RNeasy kit for mouse skin. TCRbeta CDR3 regions were amplified by immunoSEQ multiplex PCR with 35 Vbeta forward and 13 Jbeta reverse primers. Study-wide conclusions, independent of this receptor: Many expanded lesional clones were found to persist in scalp and blood during tofacitinib treatment, and relapse after treatment cessation may be partly explained by this persistence. Scalp clonality and the number of expanded CD8+ clones among the top 100 scalp clones were significantly decreased by tofacitinib. Because the treated cohort was small and had only one nonresponder, larger studies are needed to examine links between baseline CD8+ expansion and response. Resident alphabeta T cells in normal human skin are also sequenced, complicating scalp TCR repertoire analysis, unlike mouse skin dominated by gammadelta T cells. Compared with normal scalp, lesional scalp, particularly in alopecia totalis/universalis, had higher clonality and more expanded CD8+ clones, which suggests antigenic drive. Shared TCR sequences between patients were less evident than in mice, which may be partly attributable to HLA diversity in the patient population.

The treatment or condition label of this sample denotes: oral pan-JAK inhibitor, 5-10 mg twice daily. Lesional scalp punch biopsies and peripheral blood were collected from alopecia areata patients. PBMCs were isolated by density centrifugation and stained for CD3, CD4 and CD8, and CD4+ and CD8+ T cells were sorted on a FACSAria. This clone has more than one count but fewer than ten. The target of this receptor is not known. No much larger clone is present one base from it, and per-base qualities are unavailable. Including the terminal cysteine and phenylalanine, the CDR3 comprises 12 residues. Only the CDR3 part of the read is kept: 36 bases, read in frame from the first base. V is trimmed back by 3 bases and J by 7 bases, and the junction contains 0 bases that no gene match accounts for. The germline V gene provides CDR1 MGHRA and CDR2 YSYEKL. Library prep was done by the immunoSEQ multiplex PCR assay. RNA was extracted from all samples and reverse transcribed into cDNA as template for TCR sequencing. SuperScript III was used for first-strand cDNA synthesis, primed with a 2:1 mix of oligo-dT and random hexamers. Amplification bias was assessed with a synthetic immune receptor repertoire, and residual bias was removed computationally. The study's own analysis went as follows. Raw reads were preprocessed for error removal, and CDR3 was defined according to IMGT conventions as running from the conserved cysteine to phenylalanine. To get clonality, Shannon entropy was normalized by log2 of the number of productive unique TCRs and the result was subtracted from 1. Whether scalp clones were CD4 or CD8 was inferred by matching scalp TCRbeta sequences against CD4 and CD8 repertoires sorted from blood. TCRdb took this table from immuneACCESS and kept in-frame rearrangements with V and J called. Such tables lack part of the clones; where checked against another copy, unresolved V genes explain under half of the gap, and the rest is unexplained. The D gene and trimming were derived from the DNA, and the V and J assignments and clone size from that table. Counted in this sample were 150,000 to 200,000 clones; roughly 46% of them appeared once. The ten largest clonotypes hold 10% of the sample.

This TCR came from a human donor with alopecia areata. Sequencing used CD8+ T cells sorted from blood, obtained around week 53, from a patient treated with tofacitinib. The sequence links TRBV4-1 to TRBJ2-1; 7 bases in the junction line up with TRBD1. In nucleotides, the sequence is TGCGCCAGCAGCCAGACAGGGAATGAGCAGTTCTTC. This encodes CASSQTGNEQFF.